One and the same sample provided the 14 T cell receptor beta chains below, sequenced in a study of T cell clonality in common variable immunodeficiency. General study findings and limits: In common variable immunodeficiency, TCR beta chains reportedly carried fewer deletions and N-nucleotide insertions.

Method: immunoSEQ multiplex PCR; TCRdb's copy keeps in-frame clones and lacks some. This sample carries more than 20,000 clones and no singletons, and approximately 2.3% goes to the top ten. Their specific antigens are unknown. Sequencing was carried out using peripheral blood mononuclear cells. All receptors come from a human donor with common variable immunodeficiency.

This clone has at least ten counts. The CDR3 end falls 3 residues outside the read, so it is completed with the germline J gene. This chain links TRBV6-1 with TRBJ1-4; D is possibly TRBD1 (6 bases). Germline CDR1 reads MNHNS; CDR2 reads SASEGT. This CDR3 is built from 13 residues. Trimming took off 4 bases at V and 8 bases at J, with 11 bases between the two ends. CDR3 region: CASSGWTVEKLFF. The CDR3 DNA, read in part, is TGTGCCAGCAGTGGATGGACAGTCGAAAAA.

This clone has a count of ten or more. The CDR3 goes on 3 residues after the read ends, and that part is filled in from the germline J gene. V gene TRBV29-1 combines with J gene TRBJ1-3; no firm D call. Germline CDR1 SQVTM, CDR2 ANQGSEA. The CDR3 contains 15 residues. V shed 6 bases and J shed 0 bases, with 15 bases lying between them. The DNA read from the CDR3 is TGCAGCGTCTGGCTAGGTGCGAGCTCTGGAAACACC. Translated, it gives CSVWLGASSGNT. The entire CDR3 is CSVWLGASSGNTIYF.

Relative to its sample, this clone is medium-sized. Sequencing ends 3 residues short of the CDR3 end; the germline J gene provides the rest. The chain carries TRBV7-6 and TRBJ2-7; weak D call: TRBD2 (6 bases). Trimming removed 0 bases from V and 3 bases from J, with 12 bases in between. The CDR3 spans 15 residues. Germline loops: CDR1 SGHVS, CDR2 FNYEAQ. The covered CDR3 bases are TGTGCCAGCAGCTTAGCCAGTTGGGGGGACTACGAG. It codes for CASSLASWGDYE. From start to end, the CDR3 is CASSLASWGDYEQYF.

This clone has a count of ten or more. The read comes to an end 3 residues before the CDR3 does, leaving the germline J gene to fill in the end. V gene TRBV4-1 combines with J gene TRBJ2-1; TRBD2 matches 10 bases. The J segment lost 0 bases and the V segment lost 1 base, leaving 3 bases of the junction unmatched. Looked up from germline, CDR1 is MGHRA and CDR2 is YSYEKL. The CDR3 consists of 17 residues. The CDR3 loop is CASSQGLAGISYNEQFF. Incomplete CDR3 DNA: TGCGCCAGCAGCCAAGGACTAGCGGGCATCTCCTACAATGAG.

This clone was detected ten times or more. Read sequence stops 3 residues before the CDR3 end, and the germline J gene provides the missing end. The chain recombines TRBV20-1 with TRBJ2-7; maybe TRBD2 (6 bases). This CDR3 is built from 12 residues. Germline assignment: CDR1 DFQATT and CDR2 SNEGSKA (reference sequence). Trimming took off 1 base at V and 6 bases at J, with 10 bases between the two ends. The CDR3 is CSARALRGEQYF. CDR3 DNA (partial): TGCAGTGCTAGAGCCTTGCGGGGCGAG.

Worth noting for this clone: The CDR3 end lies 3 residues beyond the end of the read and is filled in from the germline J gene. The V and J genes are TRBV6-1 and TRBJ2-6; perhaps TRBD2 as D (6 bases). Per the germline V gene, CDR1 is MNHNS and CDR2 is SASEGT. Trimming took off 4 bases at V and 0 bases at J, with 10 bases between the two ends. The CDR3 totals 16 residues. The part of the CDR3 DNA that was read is TGTGCCAGCAGTGGGCGCGGGGCCTCTGGGGCCAACGTC. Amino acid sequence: CASSGRGASGANV. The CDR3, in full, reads CASSGRGASGANVLTF.

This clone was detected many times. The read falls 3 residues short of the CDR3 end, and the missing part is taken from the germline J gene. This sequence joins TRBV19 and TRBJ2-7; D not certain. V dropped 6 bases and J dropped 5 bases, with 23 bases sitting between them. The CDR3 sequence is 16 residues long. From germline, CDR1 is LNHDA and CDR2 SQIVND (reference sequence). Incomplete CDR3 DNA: TGTGCCAGTAGCCTGATGCAGGCCATTTCGTCCCACGAG. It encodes CASSLMQAISSHE. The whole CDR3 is CASSLMQAISSHEQYF.

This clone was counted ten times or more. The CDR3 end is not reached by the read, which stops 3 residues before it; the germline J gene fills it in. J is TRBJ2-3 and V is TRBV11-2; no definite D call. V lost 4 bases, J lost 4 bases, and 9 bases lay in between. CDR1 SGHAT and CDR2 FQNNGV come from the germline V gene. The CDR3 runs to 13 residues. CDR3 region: CASSSDRADTQYF. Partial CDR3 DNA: TGTGCCAGCAGCTCAGACCGCGCAGATACG.

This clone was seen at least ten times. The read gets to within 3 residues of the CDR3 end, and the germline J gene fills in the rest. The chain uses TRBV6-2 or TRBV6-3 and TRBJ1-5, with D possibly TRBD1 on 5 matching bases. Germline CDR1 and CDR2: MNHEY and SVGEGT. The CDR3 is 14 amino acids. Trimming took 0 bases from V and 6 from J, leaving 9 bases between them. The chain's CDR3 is CASSYSSGAQPQHF. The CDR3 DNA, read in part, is TGTGCCAGCAGTTACTCGAGCGGGGCTCAGCCC.

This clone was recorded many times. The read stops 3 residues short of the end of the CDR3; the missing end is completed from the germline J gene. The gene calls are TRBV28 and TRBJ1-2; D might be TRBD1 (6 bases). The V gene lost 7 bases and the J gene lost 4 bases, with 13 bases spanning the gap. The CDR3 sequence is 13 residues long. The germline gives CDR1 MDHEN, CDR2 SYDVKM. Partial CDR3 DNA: TGTGCCAGCATTAACTCAGGGGTCTATGGC. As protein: CASINSGVYG. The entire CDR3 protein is CASINSGVYGYTF.

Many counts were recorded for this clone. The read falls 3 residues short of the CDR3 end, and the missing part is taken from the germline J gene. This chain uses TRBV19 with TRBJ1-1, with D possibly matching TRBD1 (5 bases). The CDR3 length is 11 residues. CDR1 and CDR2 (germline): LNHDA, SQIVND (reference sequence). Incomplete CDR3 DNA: TGTGCCAGTAGGATGACAGAAGAA. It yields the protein CASRMTEE. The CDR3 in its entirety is CASRMTEEAFF.

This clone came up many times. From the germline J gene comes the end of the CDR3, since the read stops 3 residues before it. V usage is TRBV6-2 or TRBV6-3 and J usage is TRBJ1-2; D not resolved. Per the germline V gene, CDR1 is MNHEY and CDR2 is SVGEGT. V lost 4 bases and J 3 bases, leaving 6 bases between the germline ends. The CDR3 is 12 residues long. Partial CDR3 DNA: TGTGCCAGCAGTTTTCCTTACTATGGC. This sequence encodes CASSFPYYG. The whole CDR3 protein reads CASSFPYYGYTF.

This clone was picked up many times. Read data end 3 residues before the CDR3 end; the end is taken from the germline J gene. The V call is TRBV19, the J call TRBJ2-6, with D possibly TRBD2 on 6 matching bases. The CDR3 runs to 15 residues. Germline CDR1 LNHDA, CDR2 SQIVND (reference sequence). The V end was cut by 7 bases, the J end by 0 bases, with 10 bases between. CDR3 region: CASKAGRSGANVLTF. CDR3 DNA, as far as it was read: TGTGCCAGTAAGGCGGGGCGCTCTGGGGCCAACGTC.

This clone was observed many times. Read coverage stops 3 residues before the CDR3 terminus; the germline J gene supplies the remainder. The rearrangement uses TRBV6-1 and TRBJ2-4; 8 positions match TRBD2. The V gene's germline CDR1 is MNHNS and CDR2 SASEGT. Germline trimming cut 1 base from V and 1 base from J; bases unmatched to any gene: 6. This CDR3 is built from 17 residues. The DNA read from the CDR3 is TGTGCCAGCAGTGAAGTAGCGAGACTAGCGGCCAAAAACATT. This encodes CASSEVARLAAKNI. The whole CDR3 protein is CASSEVARLAAKNIQYF.